Listed here is a single TCR beta chain. TCRdb's copy holds only in-frame clones and misses some; the assay was immunoSEQ multiplex PCR. The sample has 150,000 or so clones, about 86% seen once. This entry comes from a study of blood T cell repertoires in COVID-19. Study information: Sources were T cells, B-cell-depleted T cells, or PBMCs; the material itself was cDNA or gDNA.

CDR3 length: 15 amino acids. Trimming at V came to 10 bases and at J to 0 bases, leaving 6 bases not matched to a gene. Germline assignment: CDR1 SNHLY and CDR2 FYNNEI. The V gene is TRBV2, the J gene TRBJ2-2, with 9 bases identical to TRBD1. This sequence originates from a man aged 18 to 30 with acute or convalescent COVID-19. The sequenced sample was peripheral blood. In DNA form, the CDR3 reads TGTGCCACCGTACAGGGGGCCTCGAACACCGGGGAGCTGTTTTTT. This codes for CATVQGASNTGELFF.